Shown below are 7 T cell receptor beta chains from a single sample sequenced in a study of cytomegalovirus exposure and HLA in healthy donors. Primers included in the PCR were 60 Vbeta and 13 Jbeta primers. Profiled with immunoSEQ multiplex PCR; TCRdb holds only in-frame clones, not every one. Altogether about 200,000 clones are present, roughly 80% being singletons, with the ten largest covering approximately 0.39%. What was sequenced was PBMCs. The receptor source for this set is a male donor in good health and CMV-seropositive.

The count of this clone is one. The chain carries TRBV5-5 and TRBJ2-5; 10 positions match TRBD2. The length of the CDR3 is 15 residues. Trimming cost V 4 bases and J 5 bases; bases outside gene matches: 8. The V gene's germline CDR1 is SGHKS and CDR2 YYEKEE (reference sequence). This CDR3 reads CASSQLAGGQETQYF. The DNA for the CDR3 is TGTGCCAGCAGCCAATTAGCGGGAGGTCAGGAGACCCAGTACTTC.

The chain uses TRBV7-9 and TRBJ2-3, with D perhaps TRBD2 (6 bases). The germline gives CDR1 SEHNR, CDR2 FQNEAQ (reference sequence). Trimming removed 5 bases from V and 4 bases from J, with 16 bases in between. CDR3 length: 15 amino acids. The CDR3 loop reads CASSLGVTGADTQYF. The CDR3 bases are TGTGCCAGCAGCCTCGGGGTTACGGGGGCAGATACGCAGTATTTT.

This chain uses TRBV6-1 with TRBJ1-1, with D tentatively TRBD1 (5 bases). Trimming took 5 bases from V and 10 from J, leaving 14 bases between them. The CDR3 length is 12 residues. CDR1 and CDR2 (germline): MNHNS, SASEGT. The CDR3 DNA follows: TGTGCCAGCAGTCAGTTGCCCCAGGGAGCTTTCTTT. Translating it yields CASSQLPQGAFF.

The chain employs TRBV28 and TRBJ2-1, with TRBD2 matching over 8 bases. J gave up 8 bases and V 5 bases, and 8 bases lay outside the gene matches. Germline V lookup: CDR1 MDHEN, CDR2 SYDVKM. The CDR3 has 14 amino acids. The DNA of the CDR3 is TGTGCCAGCAGTCCCAGCGGGAGTAGCTATGAGCAGTTCTTC. Translation gives CASSPSGSSYEQFF.

CDR3 loop: CASSQLAGTSLTQYF. CDR3 sequence (DNA): TGCGCCAGCAGCCAACTTGCCGGGACTAGTCTGACGCAGTATTTT. V usage is TRBV4-1 and J usage is TRBJ2-3, with 8 nucleotides matching TRBD2. Germline assignment: CDR1 MGHRA and CDR2 YSYEKL. This CDR3 spans 15 amino acids. Germline trimming cut 2 bases from V and 9 bases from J; bases unmatched to any gene: 10.

The rearrangement uses TRBV4-1 and TRBJ1-1; D may be TRBD1 (6 bases). V was cut by 2 bases and J by 5 bases, with 12 bases left in between. The CDR3 runs 14 residues. CDR1 MGHRA and CDR2 YSYEKL come from the germline V gene. Here the CDR3 DNA reads TGCGCCAGCAGCCAATTTTCCGGACAGACTGAAGCTTTCTTT. It encodes CASSQFSGQTEAFF.

The chain links TRBV7-2 to TRBJ2-7, with 14 bases that match TRBD2. Germline lookup yields CDR1 SGHTA and CDR2 FQGNSA. Germline trimming cut 1 base from V and 4 bases from J; bases unmatched to any gene: 6. This CDR3 region has 17 residues. The DNA of the CDR3 is TGTGCCAGCAGCTTAGTCCTGACTAGCGGGGGGGGGTACGAGCAGTACTTC. Residues: CASSLVLTSGGGYEQYF.